The T cell receptor (beta chain) described here comes from a study of blood T cell repertoires in COVID-19. CDR1 SGHTA and CDR2 FQGNSA come from the germline V gene. V lost 1 base to trimming and J lost 3 bases, with 10 bases between them. CDR3 size: 14 residues. Sequenced by immunoSEQ multiplex PCR; TCRdb stores in-frame clones only, minus some. The profile shows about 160,000 clones, roughly 83% of them singletons. The sequence was obtained from a woman older than 75 with active or convalescent COVID-19. The chain links TRBV7-2 to TRBJ2-7; unclear D gene. Sequenced input: peripheral blood. CDR3 sequence reads: CASSLGARNYEQYF. CDR3 bases: TGTGCCAGCAGCTTAGGGGCCCGGAACTACGAGCAGTACTTC.